This T cell receptor (beta chain) emerged from a study of blood T cells in healthy people across ages. About the study: Template switching recovered approximately one barcoded beta molecule for every two T cells.

The study, taken as a whole, reports: A roughly linear fall in TCR beta diversity per million T cells was seen with increasing age.

On this clonotype itself: What it binds is not known.

A J-beta primer mix and a sample-barcoded 5' primer were used in a second PCR of about 6 to 12 cycles. TCRdb used MiXCR to reprocess the 5' RACE reads, holding one entry per CDR3 protein. Counted here are a few hundred thousand distinct CDR3 sequences, roughly 29% occurring once; the ten biggest clones make up around 18%. The TCR sequence derives from a woman aged 65 to 85 in good health. The sequenced material came from blood.

The CDR3 nucleotides are TGTGCCAGCAGTTACTCGAATAGGGCTGGAAACACCATATATTTT. Its protein is CASSYSNRAGNTIYF. The rearrangement uses TRBV6-6 and TRBJ1-3, with no clear D. The CDR3 is made up of 15 amino acids. CDR1 MNHNY and CDR2 SVGAGI come from the germline V gene (reference sequence). The germline V and J ends were trimmed by 0 bases and 2 bases, with 8 bases remaining between them.